This T cell receptor (beta chain) was found in a study of shared clonotypes between healthy human individuals. The V gene lost 3 bases and the J gene lost 5 bases, with 14 bases spanning the gap. Germline V CDR1 and CDR2: WNHNN, SYGVQD (reference sequence). This CDR3 is built from 15 residues. Profiled with immunoSEQ multiplex PCR; TCRdb holds only in-frame clones, not every one. The sample yields hundreds of thousands of clones, roughly 95% seen once. CD45RO negativity and positive selection for CCR7 defined naive CD8 cells, a population that excluded terminally differentiated effector memory CD45RA+ cells.

Sequences were obtained from naive CD8+ T cells sorted from blood. This rearrangement joins TRBV10-1 to TRBJ2-1, with D tentatively TRBD2 (5 bases). The clonotype originates from a young woman in good health. The CDR3 DNA is TGCGCCAGCAGTGACTTCAACGGGGTTAACAATGAGCAGTTCTTC. Its protein is CASSDFNGVNNEQFF.